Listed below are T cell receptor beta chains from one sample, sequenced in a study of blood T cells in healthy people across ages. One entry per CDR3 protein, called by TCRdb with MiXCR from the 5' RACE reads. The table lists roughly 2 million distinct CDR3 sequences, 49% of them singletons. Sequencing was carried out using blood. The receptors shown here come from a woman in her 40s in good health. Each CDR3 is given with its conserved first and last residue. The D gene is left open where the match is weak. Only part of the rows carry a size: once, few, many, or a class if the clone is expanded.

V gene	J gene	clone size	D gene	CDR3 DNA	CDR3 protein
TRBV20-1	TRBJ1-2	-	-	TGCAGTGCTAGCACCCGTTACGGCTACACCTTC	CSASTRYGYTF
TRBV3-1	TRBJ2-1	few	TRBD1	TGTGCCAGCAGCCACCGACAGGGGAGCTCCTACAATGAGCAGTTCTTC	CASSHRQGSSYNEQFF
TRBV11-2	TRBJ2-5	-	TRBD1	TGTGCCAGCAGCCGGGACAGACACCAAGAGACCCAGTACTTC	CASSRDRHQETQYF
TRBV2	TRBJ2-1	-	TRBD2	TGTGCCAGCAGTGAAGTGGCGGGGGGTGCCAATGAGCAGTTCTTC	CASSEVAGGANEQFF
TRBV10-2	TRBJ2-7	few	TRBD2	TGCGCCAGTCAGGGAGGGAGCTCCTACGAGCAGTACTTC	CASQGGSSYEQYF
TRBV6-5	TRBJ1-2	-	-	TGTGCCAGCAGTTATAAGGGAGACTATGGCTACACCTTC	CASSYKGDYGYTF
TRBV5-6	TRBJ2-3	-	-	TGTGCCAGCAGCTTGGACGTGGCAGCCTCAGATACGCAGTATTTT	CASSLDVAASDTQYF
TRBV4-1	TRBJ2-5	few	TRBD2	TGCGCCAGCAGCCGGGGCGGACTAGCGGGGATGGAGACCCAGTACTTC	CASSRGGLAGMETQYF
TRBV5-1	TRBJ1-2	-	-	TGCGCCACCAACCAGGGGTCTAACTATGGCTACACCTTC	CATNQGSNYGYTF
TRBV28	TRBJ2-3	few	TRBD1	TGTGCCAGCAGTTTTCCACCGGGACAGGGTGACACCACAGATACGCAGTATTTT	CASSFPPGQGDTTDTQYF
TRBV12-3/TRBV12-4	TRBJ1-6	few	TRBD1	TGTGCCAGCAGTTTAGACAGGGGGCAAGTAGGATCACCCCTCCACTTT	CASSLDRGQVGSPLHF
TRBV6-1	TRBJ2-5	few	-	TGTGCCAGCACCCCAAGAAGAGAGACCCAGTACTTC	CASTPRRETQYF
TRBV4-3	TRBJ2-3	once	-	TGCGCCAGCAGCCAAGATCAAAGGAGGGATACAGATACGCAGTATTTT	CASSQDQRRDTDTQYF
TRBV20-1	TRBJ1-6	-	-	TGCAGTGTTAGGAGGCAGGATTCACCCCTCCACTTT	CSVRRQDSPLHF
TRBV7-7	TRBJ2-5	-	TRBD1	TGTGCTAGCAGCTTGGGGACAGGGTCAAAAGAGACCCAGTACTTC	CASSLGTGSKETQYF
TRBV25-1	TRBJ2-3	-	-	TGTGCCAGCAGTGAAGAAGCAGGGTTTGGCAGAACGCAGTATTTT	CASSEEAGFGRTQYF
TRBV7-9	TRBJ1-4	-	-	TGTGCCAGCAGTAGATCAACTAATGAAAAACTGTTTTTT	CASSRSTNEKLFF
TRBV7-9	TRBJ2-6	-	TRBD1	TGTGCCAGCAACATGGGACAGGGTACTTCCTCTGGGGCCAACGTCCTGACTTTC	CASNMGQGTSSGANVLTF
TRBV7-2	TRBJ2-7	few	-	TGTGCCAGCAGCTTGGGGGTAGGAGGGGGCGCCTACGAGCAGTACTTC	CASSLGVGGGAYEQYF
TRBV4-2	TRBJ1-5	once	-	TGTGCCAGCAGCCAAGCCAGGGCCGTTCATCAGCCCCAGCATTTT	CASSQARAVHQPQHF
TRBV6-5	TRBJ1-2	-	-	TGTGCCAGCAGTTACTCTGTCAGTCTGAATGGCTACACCTTC	CASSYSVSLNGYTF
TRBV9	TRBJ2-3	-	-	TGTGCCAGCTGCGGGGGCCGAACAGATACGCAGTATTTT	CASCGGRTDTQYF
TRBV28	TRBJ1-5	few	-	TGTGCCAGCAGTGAGTATGAGGGAAATCAGCCCCAGCATTTT	CASSEYEGNQPQHF
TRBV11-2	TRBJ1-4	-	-	TGTGCCAGCAGCTCTCCGTTACGTGGTTGGGCCGAAAAACTGTTTTTT	CASSSPLRGWAEKLFF
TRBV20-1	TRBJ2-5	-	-	TGCAGTGCTGGCTTATGGGGGACCCAAGAGACCCAGTACTTC	CSAGLWGTQETQYF
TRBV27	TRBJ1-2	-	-	TGTGCCAGCAGCTTCCGGGGGGCGCTTGACTATGGCTACACCTTC	CASSFRGALDYGYTF
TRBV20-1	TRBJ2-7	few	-	TGCAGTGCTAGGTACAGGGCCCACGAGCAGTACTTC	CSARYRAHEQYF
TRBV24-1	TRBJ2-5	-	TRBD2	TGTGCCACCAGTGGACTAGCCGAAGAGACCCAGTACTTC	CATSGLAEETQYF
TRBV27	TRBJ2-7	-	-	TGTGCCAGCAGTCCCCGGGACACCGGCTACGAGCAGTACTTC	CASSPRDTGYEQYF
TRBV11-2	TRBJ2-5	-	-	TGTGCCAGCAGTCCCTACCGTGACAAAGAGACCCAGTACTTC	CASSPYRDKETQYF
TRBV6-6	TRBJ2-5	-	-	TGTTCCAGCAGCCAGACAGGACAAGAGACCCAGTACTTC	CSSSQTGQETQYF
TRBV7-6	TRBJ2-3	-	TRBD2	TGTGCCAGCAGCCGCCGACTAGCGGGACCTAGCACAGATACGCAGTATTTT	CASSRRLAGPSTDTQYF
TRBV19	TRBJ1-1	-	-	TGTGCCAGTAGGGGCTCCATGGAAGCTTTCTTT	CASRGSMEAFF
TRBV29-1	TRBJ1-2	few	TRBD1	TGCAGCGTTGAACAGGGGGAATCTAACTATGGCTACACCTTC	CSVEQGESNYGYTF
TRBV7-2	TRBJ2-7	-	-	TGTGCCAGCAGCTTAGTTGGTCGGGGTAATTCCTACGAGCAGTACTTC	CASSLVGRGNSYEQYF
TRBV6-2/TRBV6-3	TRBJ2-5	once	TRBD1	TGTGCCAGCAGTTACTTACAGGGGGGGACCCAGTACTTC	CASSYLQGGTQYF
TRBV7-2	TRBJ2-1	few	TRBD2	TGTGCCAGCAATAGAGTAGCGGGGGGGCAAAATGAGCAGTTCTTC	CASNRVAGGQNEQFF
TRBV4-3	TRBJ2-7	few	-	TGCGCCAGCAGCCAAGCAACCCAGGGGGGATCCTACGAGCAGTACTTC	CASSQATQGGSYEQYF
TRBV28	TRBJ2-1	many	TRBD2	TGTGCCAGCAGTCCTAGCGGGGGGGCCCGGAATGAGCAGTTCTTC	CASSPSGGARNEQFF
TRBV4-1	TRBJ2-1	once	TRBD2	TGCGCCAGCAGCCAAGATAATACAGCGGGGGGCTCCTACAATGAGCAGTTCTTC	CASSQDNTAGGSYNEQFF
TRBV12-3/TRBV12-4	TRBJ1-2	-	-	TGTGCCAGCAAACCAAATCCCGGGACTAACTATGGCTACACCTTC	CASKPNPGTNYGYTF
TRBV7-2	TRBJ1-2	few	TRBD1	TGTGCCAGCAGCTTAGGGCTTGCGGGACAGGGTCATGGCTACACCTTC	CASSLGLAGQGHGYTF
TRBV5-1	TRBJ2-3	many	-	TGCGCCAGCAGGACCCAGGGTTACCCAGATACGCAGTATTTT	CASRTQGYPDTQYF
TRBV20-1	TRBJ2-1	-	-	TGCAGTGCTCCCCGGGCCCCGAGGCGTACTGAGCAGTTCTTC	CSAPRAPRRTEQFF
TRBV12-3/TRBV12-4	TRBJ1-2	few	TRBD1	TGTGCCAGCAGGCGGGACAGGGCTAACTATGGCTACACCTTC	CASRRDRANYGYTF
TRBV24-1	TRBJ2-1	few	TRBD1	TGTGCCACCAGTGACACTGGACAGGGAACCTACAATGAGCAGTTCTTC	CATSDTGQGTYNEQFF
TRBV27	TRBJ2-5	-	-	TGTGCCAGCAGTAGGCGGGCTTTGGATGAGACCCAGTACTTC	CASSRRALDETQYF
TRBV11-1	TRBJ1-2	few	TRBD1	TGTGCCAGCAGCCGGGGACAGGAGGGCTACACCTTC	CASSRGQEGYTF
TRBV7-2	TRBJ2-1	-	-	TGTGCCAGCAGCTTAAACTATGGTGGGGGGCTTGAGCAGTTCTTC	CASSLNYGGGLEQFF
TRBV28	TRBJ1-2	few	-	TGTGCCAGCAGTTTCAGGCTCTCGAATGGCTACACCTTC	CASSFRLSNGYTF
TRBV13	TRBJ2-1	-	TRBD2	TGTGCCAGCAGCTTAGGCATAGCGGGAACTTACAATGAGCAGTTCTTC	CASSLGIAGTYNEQFF
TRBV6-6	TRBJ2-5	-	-	TGTGCCAGCAGTTACTCGAAAACAGTACAAGAGACCCAGTACTTC	CASSYSKTVQETQYF
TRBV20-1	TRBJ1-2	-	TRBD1	TGCAGTGCTCCGGAGACAGGGGAATATGGCTACACCTTC	CSAPETGEYGYTF
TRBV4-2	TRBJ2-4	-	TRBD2	TGTGCCAGCAGCGAACGCGGGGGGGCCATAAACATTCAGTACTTC	CASSERGGAINIQYF
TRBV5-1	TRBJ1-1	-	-	TGCGCCAGCAGCTTGGCTGGGTTCAAGGGGAACACTGAAGCTTTCTTT	CASSLAGFKGNTEAFF
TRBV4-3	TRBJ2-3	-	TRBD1	TGCGCCAGCAGCCAAGGGACAGGAGCTAGCACAGATACGCGGTATTTT	CASSQGTGASTDTRYF
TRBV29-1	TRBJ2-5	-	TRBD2	TGCAGCGTTGATCGGGGGGTCCAAGAGACCCAGTACTTC	CSVDRGVQETQYF